What follows are 20 T cell receptor beta chains derived from one specimen sequenced in a study of OX40 agonist ivuxolimab in advanced cancers. This table comes from immunoSEQ multiplex PCR, and its TCRdb copy is limited to in-frame clones, with some not included. The table records under 70,000 clones, around 90% of them present only once. The specimen comprised CD4+ or CD8+ T cells sorted from blood, sampled in a trial of the OX40 agonist ivuxolimab. These receptors all stem from an adult with an advanced solid tumor such as melanoma, head and neck, liver or kidney cancer.

The genes are TRBV10-3 and TRBJ2-1; 9 bases map to TRBD1. The CDR3 consists of 18 residues. Germline V lookup: CDR1 ENHRY, CDR2 SYGVKD. Losses at the gene ends were 6 bases for V and 0 bases for J; bases not matched to a gene: 12. CDR3 sequence: CAIRGTGSADSSYNEQFF. The CDR3 region has the DNA TGTGCCATCAGGGGGACAGGGTCGGCCGATAGCTCCTACAATGAGCAGTTCTTC.

The V and J genes are TRBV9 and TRBJ1-3; weak D call: TRBD1 (5 bases). V was clipped by 4 bases and J by 7 bases, with 21 bases between them. The CDR3 is 16 amino acids. Germline values: CDR1 SGDLS, CDR2 YYNGEE. CDR3 protein: CASSPRGGGGWNTIYF. The CDR3 DNA sequence: TGTGCCAGCAGCCCACGAGGCGGGGGGGGGTGGAACACCATATATTTT. The full variable domain, rest sourced from reference TRBV9 and TRBJ1-3, is DSGVTQTPKHLITATGQRVTLRCSPRSGDLSVYWYQQSLDQGLQFLIQYYNGEERAKGNILERFSAQQFPDLHSELNLSSLELGDSALYFCASSPRGGGGWNTIYFGEGSWLTVV.

CDR3 loop: CASSEEGEKLFF. CDR3 sequence (DNA): TGTGCCAGCAGTGAAGAGGGGGAAAAACTGTTTTTT. This sequence joins TRBV2 and TRBJ1-4; weak D call: TRBD1 (5 bases). V lost 1 base and J lost 8, with 5 bases in between. Per the germline V gene, CDR1 is SNHLY and CDR2 is FYNNEI. The CDR3 sequence is 12 residues long. Complete variable domain (other parts from reference TRBV2 and TRBJ1-4): EPEVTQTPSHQVTQMGQEVILRCVPISNHLYFYWYRQILGQKVEFLVSFYNNEISEKSEIFDDQFSVERPDGSNFTLKIRSTKLEDSAMYFCASSEEGEKLFFGSGTQLSVL.

The rearrangement joins TRBV6-5 to TRBJ2-5; TRBD1 is a possible D gene (5 bases). The CDR3 is 16 residues long. Looked up from germline, CDR1 is MNHEY and CDR2 is SVGAGI. Trimming took 0 bases from V and 2 from J, leaving 13 bases between them. Here the CDR3 reads CASSYSVGVGQETQYF. The CDR3 DNA follows: TGTGCCAGCAGTTACTCCGTAGGGGTCGGACAAGAGACCCAGTACTTC.

For this clone: The sample contains more than one DNA sequence encoding this CDR3. The J gene is TRBJ2-7, the V gene TRBV5-1, with a possible D match to TRBD1 (6 bases). The CDR3 is 15 amino acids. Germline V gene lookup returns CDR1 SGHRS and CDR2 YFSETQ. V lost 1 base to trimming and J lost 2 bases, with 13 bases between them. The CDR3 DNA follows: TGCGCCAGCAGCTTGAAAGAGGCAGGGGCCTACGAGCAGTACTTC. It yields the protein CASSLKEAGAYEQYF.

The chain recombines TRBV7-8 with TRBJ2-6; D is perhaps TRBD2 (7 bases). CDR3 length: 18 residues. Germline CDR1 SGHVS, CDR2 FQNEAQ. Trimming left V 3 bases short and J 0 bases short, with 15 bases between. The chain's CDR3 is CASSFRRGGSSGANVLTF. The CDR3 region has the DNA TGTGCCAGCAGCTTTCGGAGGGGGGGCAGCTCTGGGGCCAACGTCCTGACTTTC.

The rearrangement joins TRBV19 to TRBJ1-1; D possibly corresponds to TRBD1 (6 bases). Germline CDR1 reads LNHDA; CDR2 reads SQIVND (reference sequence). CDR3 length: 13 residues. With 5 bases removed from V and 11 bases from J, the gap between germline ends came to 18 bases. CDR3 nucleotides: TGTGCCAGTAGTGGCAGGGGCAGGTTTTTGGCTTTCTTT. Its protein product is CASSGRGRFLAFF.

The rearrangement joins TRBV15 to TRBJ1-1, with D possibly TRBD1 on 5 matching bases. The germline CDR1 and CDR2 sequences are LNHNV and YYDKDF (reference sequence). CDR3 length equals 14 residues. Trimming stripped 5 bases from V and 2 bases from J, with 12 bases between. The CDR3 here is CATSSGDPNTEAFF. The CDR3 bases are TGTGCCACCAGCTCCGGGGACCCAAACACTGAAGCTTTCTTT.

The chain carries TRBV27 and TRBJ1-5; D gene uncertain. V lost 3 bases, J lost 0 bases, and 15 bases lay in between. The CDR3 extends over 17 amino acids. The germline V gene has CDR1 MNHEY and CDR2 SMNVEV (reference sequence). The CDR3 loop is CASSLTRTINSNQPQHF. In DNA form, the CDR3 reads TGTGCCAGCAGTTTGACAAGGACCATCAATAGCAATCAGCCCCAGCATTTT.

In DNA, the CDR3 is TGCGCCAGTACGAAAGGGGACAGGGAAGGAAGAGGCTACACCTTC. Amino acids: CASTKGDREGRGYTF. V gene TRBV5-1 combines with J gene TRBJ1-2; TRBD1 aligns across 9 bases. The CDR3 covers 15 residues. Germline values: CDR1 SGHRS, CDR2 YFSETQ. Trimming at V came to 8 bases and at J to 8 bases, leaving 16 bases not matched to a gene.

The genes are TRBV5-1 and TRBJ2-2; D call uncertain. This CDR3 has 16 residues. Germline V CDR1 and CDR2: SGHRS, YFSETQ. Trimming removed 2 bases at V and 3 bases at J, with 14 bases between. For the CDR3, the DNA is TGCGCCAGCAGCTTAGGTGGCTCCTCGCACACCGGGGAGCTGTTTTTT. Translating it yields CASSLGGSSHTGELFF.

The V gene is TRBV4-1, the J gene TRBJ2-2, with 8 bases fitting TRBD2. The germline V gene has CDR1 MGHRA and CDR2 YSYEKL. V lost 1 base and J lost 0; bases outside the gene matches: 10. The CDR3 consists of 19 residues. The CDR3 is CASSQGVLSREANTGELFF. CDR3 DNA sequence: TGCGCCAGCAGCCAAGGGGTTTTGTCGCGGGAGGCGAACACCGGGGAGCTGTTTTTT.

The J gene is TRBJ2-3, the V gene TRBV11-3, with 10 nucleotides matching TRBD1. The length of the CDR3 is 15 residues. Germline-derived CDR1 and CDR2 are SGHNT and YENEEA. Trimming took 5 bases from V and 2 from J; bases not matched to a gene: 4. The CDR3, as DNA: TGTGCCAGCAGCCTGACAGGGGGCTACACAGATACGCAGTATTTT. Encoded protein: CASSLTGGYTDTQYF.

The chain is built from TRBV11-3 and TRBJ1-5; the D gene is possibly TRBD1 (6 bases). With 8 bases removed from V and 6 bases from J, the gap between germline ends came to 17 bases. The CDR3 sequence is 14 residues long. Germline lookup yields CDR1 SGHNT and CDR2 YENEEA. CDR3 amino acids: CASAQGPESQPQHF. In DNA form, the CDR3 reads TGTGCCAGCGCGCAGGGGCCGGAGAGTCAGCCCCAGCATTTT.

The chain couples TRBV5-1 to TRBJ2-1; maybe TRBD2 (6 bases). This CDR3 comprises 14 residues. Trimming took 6 bases from V and 4 from J, leaving 14 bases between them. Germline V gene data show CDR1 as SGHRS and CDR2 as YFSETQ. The CDR3 spells CASTEGGAYNEQFF. The DNA of the CDR3 is TGCGCCAGCACCGAAGGAGGGGCTTACAATGAGCAGTTCTTC.

This rearrangement joins TRBV25-1 to TRBJ2-7, with D perhaps TRBD1 (6 bases). The CDR3 runs 15 residues. Germline V gene data show CDR1 as MGHDK and CDR2 as SYGVNS. The V end was cut by 6 bases, the J end by 4 bases, with 19 bases between. CDR3 nucleotides: TGTGCCAGCAGCCCGTCCGGGACACCGAGATACGAGCAGTACTTC. Its protein is CASSPSGTPRYEQYF.

The V gene is TRBV9, the J gene TRBJ2-5; tentatively, D is TRBD2 (5 bases). Germline loops: CDR1 SGDLS, CDR2 YYNGEE. The ends were cut back, 0 bases at V and 1 base at J, with 7 bases in the middle. The CDR3 sequence is 14 residues long. The CDR3 DNA reads TGTGCCAGCAGCGTAGAACGGGGCCAAGAGACCCAGTACTTC. Translating gives CASSVERGQETQYF.

The J gene is TRBJ1-2, the V gene TRBV6-5; tentatively, D is TRBD1 (5 bases). V was trimmed by 7 bases and J by 4 bases, leaving 13 bases between them. Germline V gene data show CDR1 as MNHEY and CDR2 as SVGAGI. The CDR3 spans 13 residues. The CDR3 region is CASTEGGGYGYTF. CDR3 nucleotides: TGTGCCAGCACCGAGGGCGGGGGCTATGGCTACACCTTC.

The chain couples TRBV27 to TRBJ1-2; no definite D call. Between the trimmed V and J ends, which lost 1 base and 4 bases, there was a span of 16 bases. The CDR3 spans 16 residues. The germline V gene encodes CDR1 MNHEY and CDR2 SMNVEV (reference sequence). CDR3: CASSLLQASIPYGYTF. The CDR3, as DNA: TGTGCCAGCAGTTTATTGCAGGCCTCAATCCCCTATGGCTACACCTTC.

This clone was detected only once. The chain recombines TRBV7-9 with TRBJ2-7; a weak D match, TRBD2 (6 bases). This CDR3 has 13 amino acids. Per the germline V gene, CDR1 is SEHNR and CDR2 is FQNEAQ (reference sequence). V was clipped by 5 bases and J by 4 bases, with 12 bases between them. For the CDR3, the DNA is TGTGCCAGCAGCAAGGCGGAGGGTTACGAGCAGTACTTC. It codes for CASSKAEGYEQYF.